The 6 T cell receptor beta chains presented below share a single source sample, sequenced in a study of prognosis after radiotherapy for stage I lung cancer. With two-round multiplex PCR, TCR beta CDR3 sequences were amplified from genomic DNA. Amplification in first-round PCR relied on primers specific to each TRBV and TRBJ gene. TCRdb reprocessed the multiplex PCR reads via MiXCR and lists one record per CDR3 protein. Counted here are about 27,000 distinct CDR3 sequences, around 30% occurring once; the ten biggest clones make up roughly a third. Sequences were derived from PBMCs, sampled before or after stereotactic body radiation therapy (not recorded which). These receptors all come from a donor aged 50 or older with non-small cell lung cancer.

As concerns this clonotype: With a much larger clone just one base away, this may be a read error. The V gene is TRBV20-1, the J gene TRBJ1-1; no clear D. The CDR3 consists of 13 residues. V was trimmed by 0 bases and J by 2 bases, leaving 7 bases between them. Germline CDR1 is DFQATT and CDR2 is SNEGSKA (reference sequence). The CDR3 region is CSARDVFNTEAFF. In DNA form, the CDR3 reads TGCAGTGCTAGAGACGTATTCAACACTGAAGCTTTCTTT.

This clonotype was picked up many times. The V call is TRBV2, the J call TRBJ2-6, with a weak D call TRBD1 (6 bases). The CDR3 spans 14 residues. Germline V gives CDR1 SNHLY, CDR2 FYNNEI. Trimming pared 5 bases from V and 2 bases from J, leaving 7 bases between. CDR3 sequence (DNA): TGTGCCAGCAGTCGGACAGCTGGGGCCAACGTCCTGACTTTC. Its protein product is CASSRTAGANVLTF.

This clonotype is deemed medium-sized. V usage is TRBV6-1 and J usage is TRBJ1-6, with 7 bases aligning to TRBD1. V trimming: 3 bases; J trimming: 5 bases; junction bases outside the gene matches: 7. The CDR3 covers 16 residues. Germline CDR1 and CDR2: MNHNS and SASEGT. In nucleotides, the CDR3 is TGTGCCAGCAGTGAGGGTCCGCAGGGGGATAATTCACCCCTCCACTTT. This translates into CASSEGPQGDNSPLHF.

The J gene is TRBJ2-1, the V gene TRBV20-1; TRBD2 matches at 11 bases. The trim removed 6 bases at V and 8 bases at J, leaving 9 bases unmatched. This CDR3 spans 14 amino acids. CDR1 is DFQATT and CDR2 is SNEGSKA in the germline V gene (reference sequence). CDR3 coding DNA: TGCAGTGCCAGTCTAGCGGGAGGTTGGGATGAGCAGTTCTTC. It encodes CSASLAGGWDEQFF.

Many counts were recorded for this clonotype. The rearrangement uses TRBV5-1 and TRBJ1-1; 8 bases agree with TRBD1. The CDR3 has 13 residues. Germline V gene sequence: CDR1 SGHRS, CDR2 YFSETQ. Unmatched junction bases numbered 6, after V lost 4 bases and J lost 7 bases. CDR3 nucleotide sequence: TGCGCCAGCAGCGTACCAGGGGGCGTTGAAGCTTTCTTT. Protein product: CASSVPGGVEAFF.

This clonotype was seen repeatedly, ten times or more. The chain uses TRBV5-1 and TRBJ2-5, with 12 nucleotides matching TRBD2. Germline V gene data show CDR1 as SGHRS and CDR2 as YFSETQ. The CDR3 covers 18 residues. V was pared by 1 base and J by 3 bases, with 10 bases of the junction left unmatched. CDR3 sequence reads: CASSLRLAGAGLKETQYF. CDR3 in DNA: TGCGCCAGCAGCTTGAGACTAGCGGGAGCAGGATTGAAAGAGACCCAGTACTTC. Supplemented by reference TRBV5-1 and TRBJ2-5, the full variable domain reads KAGVTQTPRYLIKTRGQQVTLSCSPISGHRSVSWYQQTPGQGLQFLFEYFSETQRNKGNFPGRFSGRQFSNSRSEMNVSTLELGDSALYLCASSLRLAGAGLKETQYFGPGTRLLVL.